The 8 T cell receptor beta chains reported below all come from one sample, sequenced in a study of blood T cells in healthy people across ages. Combining a sample-barcoded 5' primer with a J-beta primer mix, a second PCR ran for roughly 7 to 12 cycles. TCRdb fed the 5' RACE reads into MiXCR, producing one record per CDR3 protein. The table shows approximately 900,000 distinct CDR3 sequences, with under 50% occurring only once. The sample comprised blood. These receptors were collected from a man aged 30-40 years in good health.

The chain couples TRBV3-1 to TRBJ2-5; possibly TRBD1 or TRBD2 for D (5 bases each). This CDR3 comprises 13 residues. Germline assignment: CDR1 LGHDT and CDR2 YNNKEL (reference sequence). V lost 2 bases and J 11 bases, leaving 15 bases between the germline ends. In DNA form, the CDR3 reads TGTGCCAGCAGCCAACGAGACAGCGGTGAGCAGTACTTC. It translates to CASSQRDSGEQYF.

A note on this clonotype: An end of the junction does not agree with germline; a read error may underlie this. This rearrangement joins TRBV6-5 to TRBJ1-2; TRBD1 matches 9 bases. CDR3 size: 16 residues. Germline V lookup: CDR1 MNHEY, CDR2 SVGAGI. The CDR3 loop reads CASSRGTGPTNNGYTF. The DNA of the CDR3 is TGTGCCAGCAGTCGCGGGACAGGGCCTACTAACAATGGCTACACCTTC.

Concerning this clonotype itself: Being one base from a much bigger clone, this may be a read error. This rearrangement joins TRBV6-1 to TRBJ2-1; D is possibly TRBD2 (6 bases). Near its end, the DNA agrees better with TRBJ2-7, so the J call may be wrong. The germline gives CDR1 MNHNS, CDR2 SASEGT. The CDR3 length is 15 residues. DNA for the CDR3: TGTGCCAGCAGTGGAGACCTACTAGCCTACAATGAGCAGTACTTC. It is translated as CASSGDLLAYNEQYF.

This clonotype was seen only a few times. The chain uses TRBV5-1 and TRBJ2-3; 9 nucleotides align to TRBD2. Germline-derived CDR1 and CDR2 are SGHRS and YFSETQ. Unmatched junction bases numbered 4, after V lost 0 bases and J lost 2 bases. The CDR3 totals 16 residues. The CDR3 sequence is CASSLGSSGNTDTQYF. The CDR3 DNA sequence: TGCGCCAGCAGCTTGGGTTCTAGCGGGAACACAGATACGCAGTATTTT.

CDR3 sequence: CASSFRGAPTDTQYF. As DNA, the CDR3 is TGTGCCAGCAGCTTTCGGGGGGCCCCCACAGATACGCAGTATTTT. The rearrangement joins TRBV5-6 to TRBJ2-3; D is possibly TRBD2 (7 bases). V lost 2 bases to trimming and J lost 2 bases, with 12 bases between them. This CDR3 spans 15 amino acids. Per the germline V gene, CDR1 is SGHDT and CDR2 is YYEEEE.

Points on this clonotype: At one end, the junction sequence differs from germline, possibly due to a read error. This rearrangement joins TRBV4-2 to TRBJ2-1; D possibly corresponds to TRBD1 (5 bases). The CDR3 runs 18 residues. Germline loops: CDR1 LGHNA, CDR2 YNFKEQ. CDR3 sequence (DNA): TGTGCCAGCAGCCAAGATCCACAGGTTACTCTTTCCTACAGTGAGCAGTTCTTC. Translation: CASSQDPQVTLSYSEQFF.

The chain employs TRBV6-1 and TRBJ2-7, with D perhaps matching TRBD1 (6 bases). The germline V gene encodes CDR1 MNHNS and CDR2 SASEGT. The CDR3 has 15 residues. The germline V and J ends were trimmed by 1 base and 0 bases, with 10 bases remaining between them. The CDR3 DNA follows: TGTGCCAGCAGTGAAGTACAGGGAGTCTCCTACGAGCAGTACTTC. Protein sequence: CASSEVQGVSYEQYF.

This clonotype was seen more than once but under ten times. The CDR3 here is CASSYSAASEAKNIQYF. For the CDR3, the DNA is TGTGCCAGCAGTTACTCCGCGGCTAGTGAGGCCAAAAACATTCAGTACTTC. The chain carries TRBV6-2 or TRBV6-3 and TRBJ2-4; unclear D gene. Trimming took 0 bases from V and 1 from J, leaving 13 bases between them. CDR3 size: 17 residues. Per germline, CDR1 MNHEY and CDR2 SVGEGT.